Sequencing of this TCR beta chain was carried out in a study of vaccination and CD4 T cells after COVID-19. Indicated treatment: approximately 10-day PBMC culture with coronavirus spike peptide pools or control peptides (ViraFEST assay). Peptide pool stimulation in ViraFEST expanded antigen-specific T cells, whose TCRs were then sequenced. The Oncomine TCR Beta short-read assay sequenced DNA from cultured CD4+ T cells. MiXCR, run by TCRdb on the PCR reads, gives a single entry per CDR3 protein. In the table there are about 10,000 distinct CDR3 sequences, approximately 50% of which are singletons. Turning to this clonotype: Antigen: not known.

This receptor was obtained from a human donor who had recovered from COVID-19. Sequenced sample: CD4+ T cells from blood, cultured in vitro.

CDR3 nucleotides: TGTGCCAGCAGTTACTCCGGTGTTGATGAAGCTTTCTTT. Translating it yields CASSYSGVDEAFF. The chain joins TRBV6-5 to TRBJ1-1; D not resolved. CDR1 and CDR2 (germline): MNHEY, SVGAGI. V lost 0 bases and J lost 7, with 9 bases in between. This CDR3 is 13 amino acids long.